The sequence of this T cell receptor beta chain was determined in a study of OX40 agonist ivuxolimab in advanced cancers. Study as a whole: While on treatment, patients had intravenous ivuxolimab at 0.01 to 10 mg/kg every 2 weeks.

The CDR3 has 14 residues. Germline V lookup: CDR1 MNHEY, CDR2 SMNVEV (reference sequence). J lost 4 bases, V lost 4 bases, and 6 bases had no gene match. The assay was immunoSEQ multiplex PCR, and TCRdb's table has in-frame clones only and misses some. The table includes approximately 88,000 clones, approximately 91% detected once. Anyone with autoimmune disease history or systemic immunosuppression was excluded. The chain uses TRBV27 and TRBJ2-7; TRBD1 aligns across 8 bases. The sample in question was CD4+ or CD8+ T cells sorted from blood, obtained in a trial of the OX40 agonist ivuxolimab. This sequence originates from an adult with an advanced solid tumor such as melanoma, head and neck, liver or kidney cancer. The CDR3 loop reads CASSSTGVAYEQYF. The CDR3 DNA is TGTGCCAGCAGTTCGACAGGGGTAGCATACGAGCAGTACTTC.